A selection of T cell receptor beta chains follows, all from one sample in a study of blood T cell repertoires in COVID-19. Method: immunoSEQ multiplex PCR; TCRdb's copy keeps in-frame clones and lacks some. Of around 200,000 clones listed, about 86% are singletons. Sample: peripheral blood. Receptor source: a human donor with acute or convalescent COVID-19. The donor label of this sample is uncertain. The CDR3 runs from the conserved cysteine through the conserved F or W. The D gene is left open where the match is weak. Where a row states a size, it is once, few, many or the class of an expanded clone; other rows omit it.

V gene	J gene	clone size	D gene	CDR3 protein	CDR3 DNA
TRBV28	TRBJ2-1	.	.	CASSLGTLGHNEQFF	TGTGCCAGCAGTTTGGGGACTTTGGGTCACAATGAGCAGTTCTTC
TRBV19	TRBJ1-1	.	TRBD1	CASSLTGVENTEAFF	TGTGCCAGTAGTCTGACAGGGGTGGAGAACACTGAAGCTTTCTTT
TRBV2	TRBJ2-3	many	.	CASSTDRSPTDTQYF	TGTGCCAGCAGTACTGACAGATCCCCCACAGATACGCAGTATTTT
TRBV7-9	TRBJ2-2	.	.	CASSPGTGELFF	TGTGCCAGCAGCCCGGGGACCGGGGAGCTGTTTTTT
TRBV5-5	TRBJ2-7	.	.	CASSLRRTESYEQYF	TGTGCCAGCAGCTTGCGAAGGACAGAGTCTTACGAGCAGTACTTC
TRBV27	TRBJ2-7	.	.	CASSAINGGKEQYF	TGTGCCAGCAGTGCGATTAACGGCGGGAAGGAGCAGTACTTC
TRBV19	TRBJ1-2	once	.	CASSFGQLNVYGYTF	TGTGCCAGTAGTTTCGGACAGTTAAATGTTTATGGCTACACCTTC
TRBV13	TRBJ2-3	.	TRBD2	CASSLRGTSTDTQYF	TGTGCCAGCAGCTTGCGGGGGACGAGCACAGATACGCAGTATTTT
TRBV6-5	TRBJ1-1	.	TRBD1	CASSYAGQYLAFF	TGTGCCAGCAGTTACGCGGGACAGTACCTAGCTTTCTTT
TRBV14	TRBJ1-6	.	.	CASSQDGLSPLHF	TGTGCCAGCAGCCAAGATGGGCTCTCACCCCTCCACTTT
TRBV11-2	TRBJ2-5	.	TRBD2	CASSSGLAGGVEETQYF	TGTGCCAGCAGCTCTGGACTAGCGGGAGGAGTGGAAGAGACCCAGTACTTC
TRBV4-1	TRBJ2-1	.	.	CASSQPYNEQFF	TGCGCCAGCAGCCAACCGTACAATGAGCAGTTCTTC
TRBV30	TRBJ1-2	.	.	CAWTTNYGYGYTF	TGTGCCTGGACCACCAATTACGGGTATGGCTACACCTTC
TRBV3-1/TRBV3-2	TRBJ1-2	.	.	CASSQDRADGYTF	TGTGCCAGCAGCCAAGACAGGGCTGATGGCTACACCTTC
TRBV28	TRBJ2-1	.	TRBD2	CASTPGGSGGNEQFF	TGTGCCAGCACCCCGGGGGGTAGCGGGGGCAATGAGCAGTTCTTC
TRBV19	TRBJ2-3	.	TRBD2	CASSIGTTSGSTDTQYF	TGTGCCAGTAGTATAGGAACGACTAGCGGTAGCACAGATACGCAGTATTTT
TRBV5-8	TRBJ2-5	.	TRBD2	CASSSRGLAGVETQYF	TGTGCCAGCAGCTCTCGGGGACTAGCGGGAGTAGAGACCCAGTACTTC
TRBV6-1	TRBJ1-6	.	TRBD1	CASRSDRDNSPLHF	TGTGCCAGTAGATCGGACAGGGACAATTCACCCCTCCACTTT
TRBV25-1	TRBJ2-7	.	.	CASRGLYEQYF	TGTGCCAGCAGGGGGCTCTACGAGCAGTACTTC
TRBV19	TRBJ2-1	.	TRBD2	CASSVRLAGGLPEQFF	TGTGCCAGTAGTGTCCGACTAGCGGGAGGCCTCCCCGAGCAGTTCTTC
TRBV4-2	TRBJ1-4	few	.	CASSQDGGTEKLFF	TGTGCCAGCAGCCAAGATGGGGGGACTGAAAAACTGTTTTTT
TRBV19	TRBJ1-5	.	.	CASRREALGGNQPQHF	TGTGCCAGTAGACGGGAGGCCCTTGGAGGCAATCAGCCCCAGCATTTT
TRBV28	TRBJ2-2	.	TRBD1	CASTPAGTGVEELFF	TGTGCCAGCACTCCCGCCGGGACAGGGGTCGAGGAGCTGTTTTTT
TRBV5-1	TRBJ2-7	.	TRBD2	CASSLETSGLLSEQYF	TGCGCCAGCAGCTTAGAAACTAGCGGACTTCTGAGTGAGCAGTACTTC
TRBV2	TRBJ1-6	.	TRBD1	CASSQQGGYNSPLHF	TGTGCCAGCAGCCAACAGGGGGGCTATAATTCACCCCTCCACTTT
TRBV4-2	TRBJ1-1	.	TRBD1	CASSPRQGSGNTEAFF	TGTGCCAGCAGCCCTCGACAGGGATCGGGGAACACTGAAGCTTTCTTT
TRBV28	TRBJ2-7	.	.	CASRWGREQYF	TGTGCCAGCAGGTGGGGGAGGGAGCAGTACTTC
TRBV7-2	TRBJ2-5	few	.	CASSWSGRGKETQYF	TGTGCCAGCAGCTGGTCCGGGAGAGGGAAAGAGACCCAGTACTTC
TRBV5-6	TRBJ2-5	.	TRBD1	CASSSRPGQQETQYF	TGTGCCAGCAGCTCCCGCCCGGGACAGCAAGAGACCCAGTACTTC
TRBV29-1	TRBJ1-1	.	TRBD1	CSIRRGRDTEAFF	TGCAGCATCCGCAGGGGGCGGGACACTGAAGCTTTCTTT
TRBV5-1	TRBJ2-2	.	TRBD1	CASSPDRGPGELFF	TGCGCCAGCAGCCCGGACAGGGGGCCCGGGGAGCTGTTTTTT
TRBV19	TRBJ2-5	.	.	CASSIGQFGGTQYF	TGTGCCAGTAGTATTGGACAGTTCGGCGGGACCCAGTACTTC
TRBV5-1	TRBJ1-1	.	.	CASSLGGGPTEAFF	TGCGCCAGCAGCTTGGGTGGCGGGCCCACTGAAGCTTTCTTT